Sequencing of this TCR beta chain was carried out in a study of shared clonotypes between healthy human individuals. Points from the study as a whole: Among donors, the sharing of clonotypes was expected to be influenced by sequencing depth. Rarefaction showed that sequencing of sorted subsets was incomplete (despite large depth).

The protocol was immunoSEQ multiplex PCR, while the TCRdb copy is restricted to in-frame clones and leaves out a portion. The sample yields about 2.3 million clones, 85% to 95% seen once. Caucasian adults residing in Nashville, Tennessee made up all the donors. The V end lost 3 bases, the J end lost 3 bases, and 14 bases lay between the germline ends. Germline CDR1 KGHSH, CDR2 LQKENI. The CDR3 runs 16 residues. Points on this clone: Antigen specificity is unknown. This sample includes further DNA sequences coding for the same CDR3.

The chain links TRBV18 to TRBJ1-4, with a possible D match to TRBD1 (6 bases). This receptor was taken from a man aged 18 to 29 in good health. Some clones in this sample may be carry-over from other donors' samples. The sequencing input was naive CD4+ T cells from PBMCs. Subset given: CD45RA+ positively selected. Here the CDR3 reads CASSPLGGAANEKLFF. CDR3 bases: TGTGCCAGCTCACCCCTAGGGGGGGCGGCTAATGAAAAACTGTTTTTT.